This note documents a single T cell receptor beta chain sequence. Deletions cut 6 bases from V and 1 base from J, with 16 bases between. CDR1 and CDR2 from the germline V gene are SNHLY and FYNNEI. CDR3 length equals 16 residues. This sample was taken from a study of blood T cell repertoires in COVID-19. Looking at the study overall: The study drew acute and convalescent COVID-19 samples from the United States, Italy and Spain.

The repertoire was sequenced with immunoSEQ multiplex PCR; TCRdb's copy has only in-frame clones and lacks some. This repertoire shows approximately 340,000 clones, approximately 90% found once; its top ten account for about 0.86%. Ages ranged from about 18 to 89 years, with residence in 20 to 30 US areas. The sequence was obtained from a woman between 35 and 50 years old who had been exposed to COVID-19. Source material: PBMCs or T cells enriched from blood (not recorded which). The chain couples TRBV2 to TRBJ1-3; a possible D gene is TRBD1 (6 bases). The CDR3 protein is CASRGWGPLSGNTIYF. The CDR3 nucleotides are TGTGCCAGCAGGGGTTGGGGGCCTCTTTCTGGAAACACCATATATTTT.